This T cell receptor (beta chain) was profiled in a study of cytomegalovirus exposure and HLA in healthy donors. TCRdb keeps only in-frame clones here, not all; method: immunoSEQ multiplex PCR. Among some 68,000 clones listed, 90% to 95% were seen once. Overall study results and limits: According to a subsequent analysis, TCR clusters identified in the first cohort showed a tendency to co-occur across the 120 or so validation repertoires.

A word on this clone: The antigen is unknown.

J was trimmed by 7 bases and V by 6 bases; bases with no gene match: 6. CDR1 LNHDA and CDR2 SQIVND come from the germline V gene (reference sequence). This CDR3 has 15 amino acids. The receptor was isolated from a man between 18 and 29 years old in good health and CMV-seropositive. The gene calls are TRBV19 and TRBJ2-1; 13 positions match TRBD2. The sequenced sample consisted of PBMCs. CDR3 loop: CASSPPGLAGNEQFF. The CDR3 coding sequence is TGTGCCAGTAGCCCCCCGGGACTAGCGGGAAATGAGCAGTTCTTC.